This T cell receptor (beta chain) was observed in a study of T cell responses to AZD1222 COVID-19 vaccine. Study findings and constraints: White British donors predominated, females outnumbered males, and clonal diversity was possibly underestimated.

Details on this clone: The target antigen is unknown.

This table comes from immunoSEQ multiplex PCR, and its TCRdb copy is limited to in-frame clones, with some not included. The sample lists 100,000 to 150,000 clones, 80% to 90% seen once, with roughly 20% in the top ten. The CDR3 covers 16 residues. Germline lookup yields CDR1 MNHNY and CDR2 SVGAGI (reference sequence). V lost 8 bases and J 2 bases, leaving 21 bases between the germline ends. This TCR came from an adult in good health. The chain combines TRBV6-6 with TRBJ1-2, with a possible D match to TRBD1 (6 bases). The sample was peripheral blood, taken on day 0 of MenACWY control vaccination. CDR3 DNA sequence: TGTGCCAGCTGCATCGTGGCAGGGGACTTAAACTATGGCTACACCTTC. Translating it yields CASCIVAGDLNYGYTF.